This TCR beta chain is drawn from a study of T cells in Graves' hyperthyroidism and ophthalmopathy. With 1 base removed from V and 1 base from J, the gap between germline ends came to 13 bases. There are 16 residues in the CDR3. Germline V gene data show CDR1 as SGDLS and CDR2 as YYNGEE. This clonotype was seen at least ten times. Amplification yielded TCR beta CDR3 regions, with RNA transcripts as the source. A set of HTBI primers served as the primers for a first-round RT-PCR of the TCR CDR3. TCRdb re-analysed the multiplex PCR reads in MiXCR, keeping a single row per CDR3 protein. The table records 490,000 or so distinct CDR3 sequences, about 20% of them present only once.

The chain has TRBV9 and TRBJ2-3; weak D call: TRBD2 (6 bases). Sequenced material: blood. The sequence was collected from a man aged 35 to 55 with Graves' ophthalmopathy. CDR3 nucleotides: TGTGCCAGCAGCGTAAGGCGGGGAGACCGCACAGATACGCAGTATTTT. It yields the protein CASSVRRGDRTDTQYF.